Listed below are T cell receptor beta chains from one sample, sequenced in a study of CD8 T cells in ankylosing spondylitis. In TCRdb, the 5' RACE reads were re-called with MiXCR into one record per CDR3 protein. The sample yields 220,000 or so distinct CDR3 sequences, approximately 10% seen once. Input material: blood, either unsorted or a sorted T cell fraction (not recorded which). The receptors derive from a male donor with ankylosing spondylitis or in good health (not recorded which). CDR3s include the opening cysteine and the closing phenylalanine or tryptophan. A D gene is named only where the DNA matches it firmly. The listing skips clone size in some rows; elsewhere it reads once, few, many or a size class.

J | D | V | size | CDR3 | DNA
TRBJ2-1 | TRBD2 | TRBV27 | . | CASSQGTSAREQFF | TGTGCCAGCAGTCAGGGGACTAGCGCACGTGAGCAGTTCTTC
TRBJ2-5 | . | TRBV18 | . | CASSPYDPQETQYF | TGTGCCAGCTCACCATACGACCCGCAAGAGACCCAGTACTTC
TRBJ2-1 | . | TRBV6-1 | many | CASRVSGLGTNEQFF | TGTGCCAGCAGAGTAAGCGGCTTGGGGACAAATGAGCAGTTCTTC
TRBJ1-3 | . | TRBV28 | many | CASYRTAGNTIYF | TGTGCCAGCTACCGGACGGCTGGAAACACCATATATTTT
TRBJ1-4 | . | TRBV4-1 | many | CASSQEQTVQRGEKLFF | TGCGCCAGCAGCCAAGAACAGACGGTACAGCGTGGCGAAAAACTGTTTTTT
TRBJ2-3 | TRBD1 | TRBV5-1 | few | CASSLLQGSTDTQYF | TGCGCCAGCAGCTTACTACAGGGGAGCACAGATACGCAGTATTTT
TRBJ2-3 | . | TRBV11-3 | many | CASSAGTTDTQYF | TGTGCCAGCAGCGCCGGGACAACAGACACGCAGTATTTT
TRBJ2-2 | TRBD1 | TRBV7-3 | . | CASRIGTGNTEELFF | TGTGCCAGCAGAATCGGGACAGGCAACACCGAGGAGCTGTTTTTT
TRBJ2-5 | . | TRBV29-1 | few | CSVEEGGGETQYF | TGCAGCGTTGAAGAGGGAGGCGGGGAGACCCAGTACTTC
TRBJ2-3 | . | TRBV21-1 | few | CASSKEERGNTDTQYF | TGTGCCAGCAGCAAAGAAGAGCGGGGAAACACAGATACGCAGTATTTT
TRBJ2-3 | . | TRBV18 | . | CASSPSAGLTDTQYF | TGTGCCAGCTCACCGTCGGCTGGACTCACAGATACGCAGTATTTT
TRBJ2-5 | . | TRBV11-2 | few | CASSFLTQETQYF | TGTGCCAGCAGCTTTCTGACCCAAGAGACCCAGTACTTC
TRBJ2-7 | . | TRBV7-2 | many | CASSLAGLNSYEQYF | TGTGCCAGCAGCTTGGCGGGACTTAATTCCTACGAGCAGTACTTC
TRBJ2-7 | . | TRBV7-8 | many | CASSLAGAEQYF | TGTGCCAGCAGCTTAGCCGGGGCCGAGCAGTACTTC
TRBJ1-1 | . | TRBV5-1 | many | CASSLVPGRNTEAFF | TGCGCCAGCAGCTTGGTACCCGGACGGAACACTGAAGCTTTCTTT